This TCR beta chain was profiled in a study of cytomegalovirus exposure and HLA in healthy donors. Donors consisted of healthy bone marrow donors. A note on this clone: Its cognate antigen is unknown.

Both 60 Vbeta primers and 13 Jbeta primers went into the PCR. Sequencing used immunoSEQ multiplex PCR; TCRdb keeps in-frame clones, though not all of them. The sample lists about 180,000 clones, 65% to 80% occurring once. Study-wide findings and caveats: In presence/absence analyses, roughly uniform sequencing depth across donors was assumed.

Trimming took 7 bases from V and 10 from J, leaving 12 bases between them. CDR1 is SGHDT, CDR2 YYEEEE, per germline. The CDR3 is made up of 12 amino acids. The genes are TRBV5-6 and TRBJ1-6; D remains unclear. This sequence originates from a woman between 40 and 50 years old in good health and CMV-seronegative. The source material was PBMCs. CDR3 protein: CASHASLSPLHF. Written as DNA, the CDR3 is TGTGCCAGCCATGCGAGTTTATCACCCCTCCACTTT.